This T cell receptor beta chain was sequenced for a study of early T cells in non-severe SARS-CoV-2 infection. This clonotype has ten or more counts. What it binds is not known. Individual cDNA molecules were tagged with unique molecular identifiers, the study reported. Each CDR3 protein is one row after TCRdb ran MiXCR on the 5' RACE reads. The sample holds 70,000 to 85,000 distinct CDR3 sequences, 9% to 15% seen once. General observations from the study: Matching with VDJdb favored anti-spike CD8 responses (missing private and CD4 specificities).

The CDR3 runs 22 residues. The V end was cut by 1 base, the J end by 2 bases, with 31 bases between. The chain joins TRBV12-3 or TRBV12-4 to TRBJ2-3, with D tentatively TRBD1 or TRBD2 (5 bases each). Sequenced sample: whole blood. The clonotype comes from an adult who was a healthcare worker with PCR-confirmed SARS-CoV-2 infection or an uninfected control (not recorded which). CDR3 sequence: CASSLGQLGGPRELHITDTQYF. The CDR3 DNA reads TGTGCCAGCAGTTTAGGGCAGCTTGGGGGACCTCGGGAACTACACATCACAGATACGCAGTATTTT.